This T cell receptor (beta chain) stems from a study of T cell responses to AZD1222 COVID-19 vaccine (dated by TCRdb to about 2021). In terms of the full investigation: TCR sequencing covered some 250 trial participants: 207 given two doses of AZD1222 and about 26 given two doses of MenACWY control vaccine. Trial participants were enrolled into age subgroups of 18-55, 56-69 and 70-plus years, which contained 148, 28 and 57 TCR-sequenced participants, respectively. The paper's findings and limits, for the study overall: Only five to seven AZD1222 recipients were SARS-CoV-2 seropositive at baseline, limiting conclusions about previously exposed vaccinees. Reportedly, almost half of the unique spike-specific TCRs recognized epitopes lying outside the regions that are mutated in the B.1.351 and B.1.1.7 variants. Because no samples from the day 14 peak response were available, repertoires could be characterized only after the peak T cell response. Most participants were white British and females outnumbered males, and the authors suggested that clonal diversity may have been underestimated. After two AZD1222 doses, spike-specific TCR breadth and depth were significantly higher than at day 0 and than in MenACWY recipients. The whole spike protein was spanned by vaccine-associated CD4 TCRs, and dominant responses were seen in regions 160-218 and 743-854. The 56-69-year group was small, and its depth increase did not reach significance, likely because of low power.

According to the study, the label for this sample's time point signals: about 28 days (+/-7) after the second vaccine dose. AZD1222 recipients with second doses at about 4 weeks or about 12 weeks were pooled, because spike-specific TCR depth and breadth did not differ between schedules. Samples from vaccinated people were obtained from the UK trials COV001 and COV002, which included a single-blind randomized controlled phase 2/3 trial of AZD1222 (ChAdOx1 nCoV-19) in healthy adults. For TCRbeta chain sequencing, PBMC samples were collected from trial participants at day 0 and at day 28 after the second dose. From cysteine to phenylalanine, the CDR3 is 13 amino acids long. Only the CDR3 DNA is retained, 39 bases long and in frame from the first base. From a lookup of the germline V gene (reference sequence), CDR1 and CDR2 are SEHNR and FQNEAQ. V drops 6 bases and J drops 2 bases, leaving 8 bases in between.

Worth noting for this clone: What antigen it recognizes has not been identified. Base quality data are lacking; no much larger clone is found one base away.

The CDR3 regions of human TCRbeta chains were analyzed by immunosequencing. On the study's bioinformatics: TCRs in the repertoires were compared against a reference library of SARS-CoV-2-specific TCRs that had been generated with the MIRA antigen-specificity platform. Breadth meant the fraction of unique TCRs that were SARS-CoV-2-associated, whereas depth meant the fraction of total T cells that were SARS-CoV-2-associated. Using the MIRA data, each spike-specific TCR was assigned both to the spike region to which the TCR was reactive and to a CD4 or CD8 class. Log10-transformed breadth and depth values were compared by one-way ANOVA with Sidak's multiple comparisons tests. This immuneACCESS table, as held by TCRdb, lists in-frame sequences with V and J called but not all clones. Of the missing ones, under half trace to an unresolved V gene in checked studies; the others have no known cause. Clone size and the V and J calls come from that table; the DNA yielded D and trimming. The sample table records 140,000 to 150,000 clones; roughly 91% of these occur just once. 1.9% of the sample is in the top ten clones.

This receptor chain uses TRBV7-9 and TRBJ2-1, with a weak D call of TRBD2 (6 bases match). The sequenced sample was peripheral blood, obtained 28 days after the second AZD1222 dose. The receptor was isolated from an adult who received the AZD1222 COVID-19 vaccine. The DNA reads as follows: TGTGCCAGCAGACGGGAGCCCTACAATGAGCAGTTCTTC. This is translated as CASRREPYNEQFF.